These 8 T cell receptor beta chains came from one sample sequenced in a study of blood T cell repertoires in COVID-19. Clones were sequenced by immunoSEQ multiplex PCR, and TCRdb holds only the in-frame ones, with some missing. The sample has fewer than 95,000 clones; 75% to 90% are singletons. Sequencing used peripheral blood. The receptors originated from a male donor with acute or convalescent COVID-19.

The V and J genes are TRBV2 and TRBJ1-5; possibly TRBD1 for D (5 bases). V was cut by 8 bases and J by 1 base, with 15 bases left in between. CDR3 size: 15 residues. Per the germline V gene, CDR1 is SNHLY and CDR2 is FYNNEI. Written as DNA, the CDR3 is TGTGCCAGCCATCTGGGGGAGGGGAGCAATCAGCCCCAGCATTTT. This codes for CASHLGEGSNQPQHF.

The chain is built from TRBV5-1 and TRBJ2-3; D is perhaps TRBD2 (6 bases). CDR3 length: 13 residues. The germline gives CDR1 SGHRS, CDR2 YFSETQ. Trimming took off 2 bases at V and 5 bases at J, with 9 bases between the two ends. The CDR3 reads CASSFGGKDTQYF. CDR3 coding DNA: TGCGCCAGCAGCTTCGGAGGGAAAGATACGCAGTATTTT.

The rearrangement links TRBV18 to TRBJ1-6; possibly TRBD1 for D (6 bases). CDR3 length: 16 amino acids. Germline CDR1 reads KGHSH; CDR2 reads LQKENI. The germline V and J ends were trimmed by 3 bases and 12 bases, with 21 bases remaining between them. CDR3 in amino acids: CASSPVRDTNRGPLHF. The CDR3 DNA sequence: TGTGCCAGCTCACCCGTCCGGGACACCAACCGGGGACCCCTCCACTTT.

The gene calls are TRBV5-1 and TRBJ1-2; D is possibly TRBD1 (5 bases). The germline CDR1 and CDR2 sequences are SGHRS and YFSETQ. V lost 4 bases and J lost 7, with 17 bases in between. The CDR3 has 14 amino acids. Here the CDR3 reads CASSPGGEYGGYTF. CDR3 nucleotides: TGCGCCAGCAGCCCGGGAGGGGAGTACGGTGGCTACACCTTC.

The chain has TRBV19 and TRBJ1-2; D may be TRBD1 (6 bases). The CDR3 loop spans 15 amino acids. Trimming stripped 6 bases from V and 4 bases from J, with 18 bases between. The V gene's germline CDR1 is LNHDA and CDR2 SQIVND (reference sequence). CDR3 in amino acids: CASSVLNDRTYGYTF. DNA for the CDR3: TGTGCCAGTAGCGTTCTAAACGACAGGACCTATGGCTACACCTTC.

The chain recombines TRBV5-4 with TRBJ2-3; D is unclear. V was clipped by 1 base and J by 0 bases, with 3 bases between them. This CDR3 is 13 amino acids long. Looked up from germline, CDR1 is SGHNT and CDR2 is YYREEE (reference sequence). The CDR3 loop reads CASSLTSTDTQYF. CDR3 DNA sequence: TGTGCCAGCAGCTTGACTAGCACAGATACGCAGTATTTT. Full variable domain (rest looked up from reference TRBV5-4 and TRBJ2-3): ETGVTQSPTHLIKTRGQQVTLRCSSQSGHNTVSWYQQALGQGPQFIFQYYREEENGRGNFPPRFSGLQFPNYSSELNVNALELDDSALYLCASSLTSTDTQYFGPGTRLTVL.

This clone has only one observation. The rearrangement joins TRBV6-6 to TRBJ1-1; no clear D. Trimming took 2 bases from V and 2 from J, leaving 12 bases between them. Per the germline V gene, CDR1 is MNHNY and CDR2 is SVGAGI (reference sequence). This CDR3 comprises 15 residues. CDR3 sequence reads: CASSYPRGLNTEAFF. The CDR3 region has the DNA TGTGCCAGCAGTTACCCCCGCGGGTTAAACACTGAAGCTTTCTTT.

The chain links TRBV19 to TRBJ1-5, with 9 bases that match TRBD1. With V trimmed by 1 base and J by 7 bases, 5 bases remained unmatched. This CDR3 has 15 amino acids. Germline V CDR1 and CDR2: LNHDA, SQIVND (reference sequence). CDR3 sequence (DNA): TGTGCCAGTAGTATAGCCTCGACAGGGGGGCAGCCCCAGCATTTT. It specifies CASSIASTGGQPQHF.